Each of the 10 T cell receptor beta chains below was sequenced from the same sample in a study of PD-1 blockade in classical Hodgkin lymphoma. Documented time point: cycle 4 day 1 (C4D1), after less than seven weeks of nivolumab. Relapse was seen in all patients after autologous stem cell transplantation, and brentuximab vedotin exposure was variable. Here immunoSEQ multiplex PCR was the method, and the copy in TCRdb shows in-frame clones only, minus some. The sample yields over 50,000 clones, 87% seen once. This specimen consisted of peripheral blood mononuclear cells (PBMCs), obtained before the fourth cycle of nivolumab. The receptors were gathered from a human donor with classical Hodgkin lymphoma.

J is TRBJ2-7 and V is TRBV11-3; 9 bases agree with TRBD1. The length of the CDR3 is 14 residues. Germline V gives CDR1 SGHNT, CDR2 YENEEA. Trimming removed 5 bases from V and 2 bases from J; junction bases left unmatched: 4. CDR3 region: CASSPRDRAYEQYF. CDR3 DNA sequence: TGTGCCAGCAGCCCGAGGGACAGGGCCTACGAGCAGTACTTC.

V and J are TRBV9 and TRBJ1-2; no firm D call. There are 14 residues in the CDR3. The V end was cut by 3 bases, the J end by 0 bases, with 9 bases between. Germline-derived CDR1 and CDR2 are SGDLS and YYNGEE. The CDR3 reads CASSAPGTNYGYTF. The CDR3 bases are TGTGCCAGCAGCGCCCCCGGGACTAACTATGGCTACACCTTC.

This chain uses TRBV4-1 with TRBJ2-1, with D perhaps assigned TRBD1 or TRBD2 (6 bases each). This CDR3 has 15 amino acids. Germline V CDR1 and CDR2: MGHRA, YSYEKL. V was pared by 1 base and J by 5 bases, with 12 bases between. The chain's CDR3 is CASSQGRGPHNEQFF. The CDR3 nucleotides read TGCGCCAGCAGCCAAGGCCGGGGGCCCCACAATGAGCAGTTCTTC.

This clone was observed a few times. The V call is TRBV7-2, the J call TRBJ2-3; 9 bases line up with TRBD2. The CDR3 runs 15 residues. CDR1 and CDR2 (germline): SGHTA, FQGNSA. The V gene end was trimmed by 4 bases and the J gene end by 6 bases; junction bases not matched to a gene: 8. The CDR3 here is CASSSLAGKVDTQYF. CDR3 DNA: TGTGCCAGCAGCTCTCTAGCGGGAAAAGTCGATACGCAGTATTTT. Supplemented by reference TRBV7-2 and TRBJ2-3, the full variable domain reads GAGVSQSPSNKVTEKGKDVELRCDPISGHTALYWYRQSLGQGLEFLIYFQGNSAPDKSGLPSDRFSAERTGGSVSTLTIQRTQQEDSAVYLCASSSLAGKVDTQYFGPGTRLTVL.

This chain links TRBV5-1 with TRBJ1-1; D call uncertain. V was trimmed by 0 bases and J by 3 bases, leaving 6 bases between them. This CDR3 spans 13 amino acids. Germline lookup yields CDR1 SGHRS and CDR2 YFSETQ. CDR3 in DNA: TGCGCCAGCAGCTTGGAACGGGACACTGAAGCTTTCTTT. Translating it yields CASSLERDTEAFF.

This chain joins TRBV5-1 and TRBJ1-4; the match to TRBD1 covers 8 bases. The length of the CDR3 is 16 residues. From germline, CDR1 is SGHRS and CDR2 YFSETQ. The J segment lost 7 bases and the V segment lost 3 bases, leaving 11 bases of the junction unmatched. The CDR3: CASSSSGQGGGEKLFF. Here the CDR3 DNA reads TGCGCCAGCAGCTCTTCTGGACAGGGAGGTGGTGAAAAACTGTTTTTT.

The CDR3 bases are TGCGCCAGCAATGGGTTGACAGGGGGGCCAGATACGCAGTATTTT. Translation gives CASNGLTGGPDTQYF. V usage is TRBV5-1 and J usage is TRBJ2-3; 9 nucleotides align to TRBD1. The CDR3 spans 15 residues. Germline CDR1 reads SGHRS; CDR2 reads YFSETQ. J lost 4 bases, V lost 6 bases, and 9 bases had no gene match.

The rearrangement links TRBV5-1 to TRBJ2-1; possible D gene TRBD2, 6 bases. The CDR3 is 16 residues long. V shed 6 bases and J shed 0 bases, with 16 bases lying between them. The germline gives CDR1 SGHRS, CDR2 YFSETQ. Here the CDR3 reads CASNRIGTGSYNEQFF. DNA of the CDR3: TGCGCCAGCAACCGGATCGGGACTGGCTCCTACAATGAGCAGTTCTTC. Looking up the rest from reference TRBV5-1 and TRBJ2-1 gives the full variable domain: KAGVTQTPRYLIKTRGQQVTLSCSPISGHRSVSWYQQTPGQGLQFLFEYFSETQRNKGNFPGRFSGRQFSNSRSEMNVSTLELGDSALYLCASNRIGTGSYNEQFFGPGTRLTVL.

The chain has TRBV28 and TRBJ1-4; maybe TRBD1 (6 bases). Deletions cut 3 bases from V and 8 bases from J, with 19 bases between. Germline V lookup: CDR1 MDHEN, CDR2 SYDVKM. The CDR3 is 16 amino acids. The CDR3, as DNA: TGTGCCAGCAGTTTGACAGCCGAGGACAGTGAAGAAAAACTGTTTTTT. Translation gives CASSLTAEDSEEKLFF.

The chain uses TRBV5-1 and TRBJ2-1; maybe TRBD1 (5 bases). The V end lost 4 bases, the J end lost 0 bases, and 11 bases lay between the germline ends. Germline V lookup: CDR1 SGHRS, CDR2 YFSETQ. The CDR3 sequence is 15 residues long. The CDR3 reads CASSPTGNSYNEQFF. The CDR3 DNA sequence: TGCGCCAGCAGCCCAACAGGTAACTCCTACAATGAGCAGTTCTTC.